The entry that follows covers one T cell receptor beta chain sequence. Method: immunoSEQ multiplex PCR; TCRdb's copy keeps in-frame clones and lacks some. The table includes approximately 2,300,000 clones, around 92% detected once. This sample was included in a study of shared clonotypes between healthy human individuals. It was into CD45RA+ naive and CD45RA-negative memory subsets that the CD4+ cells were split. The V gene lost 0 bases and the J gene lost 0 bases, with 9 bases spanning the gap. The CDR3 has 16 residues. The V gene's germline CDR1 is SGHRS and CDR2 YFSETQ. This chain joins TRBV5-1 and TRBJ1-4; no clear D gene. The source is a young man in good health. Some clones in this sample may be carry-over from other donors' samples. The sequenced sample was naive CD4+ T cells from PBMCs. The sample's subset: CD45RA+ positively selected. The CDR3 reads CASSLGGYPTNEKLFF. The CDR3 nucleotides are TGCGCCAGCAGCTTGGGGGGTTATCCAACTAATGAAAAACTGTTTTTT. Using reference TRBV5-1 and TRBJ1-4 for the parts outside the CDR3, the full variable domain is KAGVTQTPRYLIKTRGQQVTLSCSPISGHRSVSWYQQTPGQGLQFLFEYFSETQRNKGNFPGRFSGRQFSNSRSEMNVSTLELGDSALYLCASSLGGYPTNEKLFFGSGTQLSVL.